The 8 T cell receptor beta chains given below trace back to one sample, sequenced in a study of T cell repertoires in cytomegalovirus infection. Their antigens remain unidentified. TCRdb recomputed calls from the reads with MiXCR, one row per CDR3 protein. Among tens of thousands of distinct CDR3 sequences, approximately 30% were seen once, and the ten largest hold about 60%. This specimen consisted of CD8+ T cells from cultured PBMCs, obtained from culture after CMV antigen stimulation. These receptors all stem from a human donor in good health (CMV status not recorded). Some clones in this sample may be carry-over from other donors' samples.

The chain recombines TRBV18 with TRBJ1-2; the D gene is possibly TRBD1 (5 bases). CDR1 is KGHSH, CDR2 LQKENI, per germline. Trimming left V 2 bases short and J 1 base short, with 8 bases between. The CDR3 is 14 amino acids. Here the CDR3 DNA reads TGTGCCAGCTCACCAGGGGCACTTAACTATGGCTACACCTTC. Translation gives CASSPGALNYGYTF. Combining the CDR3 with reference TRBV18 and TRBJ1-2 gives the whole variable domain NAGVMQNPRHLVRRRGQEARLRCSPMKGHSHVYWYRQLPEEGLKFMVYLQKENIIDESGMPKERFSAEFPKEGPSILRIQQVVRGDSAAYFCASSPGALNYGYTFGSGTRLTVV.

The DNA for the CDR3 is TGTGCCAGTAGTATACAGGTGGGCAATGAGCAGTTCTTC. Its protein product is CASSIQVGNEQFF. This sequence joins TRBV19 and TRBJ2-1; D unclear. The CDR3 is made up of 13 amino acids. Germline lookup yields CDR1 LNHDA and CDR2 SQIVND (reference sequence). With 2 bases removed from V and 6 bases from J, the gap between germline ends came to 8 bases.

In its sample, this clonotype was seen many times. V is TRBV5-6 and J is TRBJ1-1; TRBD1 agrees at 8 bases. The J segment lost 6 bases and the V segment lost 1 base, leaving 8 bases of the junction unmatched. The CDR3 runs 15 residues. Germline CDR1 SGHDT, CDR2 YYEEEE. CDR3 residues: CASSLSGGFPSEAFF. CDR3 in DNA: TGTGCCAGCAGCTTGTCAGGGGGCTTTCCATCTGAAGCTTTCTTT.

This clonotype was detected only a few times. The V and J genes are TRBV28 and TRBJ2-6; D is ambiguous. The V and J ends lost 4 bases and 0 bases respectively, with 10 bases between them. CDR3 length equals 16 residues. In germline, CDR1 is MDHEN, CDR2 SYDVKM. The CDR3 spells CASSSYSISGANVLTF. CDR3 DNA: TGTGCCAGCAGTTCCTACAGTATCTCTGGGGCCAACGTCCTGACTTTC.

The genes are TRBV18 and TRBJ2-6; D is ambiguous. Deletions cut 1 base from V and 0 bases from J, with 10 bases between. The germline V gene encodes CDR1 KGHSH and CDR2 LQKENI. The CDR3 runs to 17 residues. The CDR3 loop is CASSPRQPPSGANVLTF. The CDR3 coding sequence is TGTGCCAGCTCACCACGACAACCTCCCTCTGGGGCCAACGTCCTGACTTTC.

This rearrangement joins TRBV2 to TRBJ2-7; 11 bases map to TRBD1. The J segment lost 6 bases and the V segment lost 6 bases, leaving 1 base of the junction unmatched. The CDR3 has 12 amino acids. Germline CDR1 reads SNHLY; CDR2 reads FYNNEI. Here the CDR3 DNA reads TGTGCCAGCAGGGACAGGGGGCCCGAGCAGTACTTC. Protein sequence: CASRDRGPEQYF.

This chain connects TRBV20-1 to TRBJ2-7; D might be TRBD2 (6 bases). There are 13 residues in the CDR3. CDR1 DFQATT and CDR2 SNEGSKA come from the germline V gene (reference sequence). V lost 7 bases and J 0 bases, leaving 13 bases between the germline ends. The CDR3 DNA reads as TGCAGTGTCCTGCCGGGGGACTCCTACGAGCAGTACTTC. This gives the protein CSVLPGDSYEQYF.

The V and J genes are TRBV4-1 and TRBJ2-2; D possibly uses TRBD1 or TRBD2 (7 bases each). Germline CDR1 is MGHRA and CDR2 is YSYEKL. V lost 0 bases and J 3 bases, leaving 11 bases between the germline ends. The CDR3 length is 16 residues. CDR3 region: CASSQEPGGDTGELFF. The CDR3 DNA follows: TGCGCCAGCAGCCAAGAGCCAGGGGGGGACACCGGGGAGCTGTTTTTT.